This is a list of T cell receptor beta chains from one sample in a study of tumour-infiltrating T cells in Burkitt lymphoma. TCRdb's table, derived via immunoSEQ multiplex PCR, lists solely in-frame clones and lacks some. This table has tens of thousands of clones, around 30% appearing once. Specimen: tumor tissue. These receptors came from a human donor with Burkitt lymphoma. Both conserved end residues are part of each CDR3. A D gene is named only where the DNA matches it firmly. Clone size is not always given. Where it is, it says once, few, many or a class for expanded clones.

>TRBJ1-5|TRBV6-5|-|-
TGTGCCAGCAGCGGATTTCGGAGCAATCAGCCCCAGCATTTT
CASSGFRSNQPQHF
>TRBJ1-2|TRBV18|-|few
TGTGCCAGCTCCCCCGCTATAGAGGATGGCTACACCTTC
CASSPAIEDGYTF
>TRBJ1-2|TRBV2|TRBD1|-
TGTGCCAGCAGTGAACCCCGAGACAGGGGGCCGGCAACATTCTATGGCTACACCTTC
CASSEPRDRGPATFYGYTF
>TRBJ2-7|TRBV7-8|-|-
TGTGCCAGCAGCAACCGGGCCCCCTACGAGCAGTACTTC
CASSNRAPYEQYF
>TRBJ1-5|TRBV6-4|-|few
TGTGCCTCGGTGAAGGAACAGCCCCAGCATTTT
CASVKEQPQHF
>TRBJ1-4|TRBV18|-|-
TGTGCCAGCTCACCGACGGATAATGAGGAAAAACTGTTTTTT
CASSPTDNEEKLFF
>TRBJ1-1|TRBV11-2|-|-
TGTGCCAGCAGCTTAAGTTACACTGAAGCTTTCTTT
CASSLSYTEAFF
>TRBJ2-2|TRBV27|TRBD2|-
TGTGCCAGCAGTTTTGATAGCGGGGGGGCGATCACCGGGGAGCTGTTTTTT
CASSFDSGGAITGELFF
>TRBJ2-5|TRBV5-5|-|-
TGTGCCAGCAGCGCGTTGGGGGGGCCCGGAGAGACCCAGTACTTC
CASSALGGPGETQYF
>TRBJ1-1|TRBV9|-|-
TGTGCCAGCAGCCCAACGCGGGTCTTGTCTGCTGAAGCTTTCTTT
CASSPTRVLSAEAFF
>TRBJ2-7|TRBV5-6|-|few
TGTGCCAGCAGCCTACAGGGTCCAACCTACGAGCAGTACTTC
CASSLQGPTYEQYF
>TRBJ2-7|TRBV5-1|TRBD1|few
TGCGCCAGCAGCTCTCAGGGGGTGGGGCAGTACTTC
CASSSQGVGQYF
>TRBJ2-5|TRBV29-1|-|-
TGCAGCCTCAGGGGGAACGGGGCGGGGGAGACCCAGTACTTC
CSLRGNGAGETQYF
>TRBJ2-7|TRBV5-1|TRBD1|-
TGCGCCAGCAGCTTGGGGACAGGGAATACCTACGAGCAGTACTTC
CASSLGTGNTYEQYF
>TRBJ2-1|TRBV7-2|-|-
TGTGCCAGCAGCTCCGACCGGTACAATGAGCAGTTCTTC
CASSSDRYNEQFF
>TRBJ2-7|TRBV18|-|-
TGTGCCAGCTCACCGGGGGGCAGCGAGCAGTACTTC
CASSPGGSEQYF
>TRBJ2-7|TRBV5-4|-|-
TGTGCCAGCAGCTTAAGCGGGCTGTTATACGAGCAGTACTTC
CASSLSGLLYEQYF
>TRBJ1-1|TRBV2|-|-
TGTGCCAGCACCTCCGGGCTAAGGACTGAAGCTTTCTTT
CASTSGLRTEAFF
>TRBJ1-5|TRBV19|-|-
TGTGCCAGCTGCCCGGCCGGATCGTGGTCCCAGCATTTT
CASCPAGSWSQHF
>TRBJ1-5|TRBV19|TRBD1|-
TGTGCCAGTAGTACACAGGGGTATTGGAATCAGCCCCAGCATTTT
CASSTQGYWNQPQHF
>TRBJ2-5|TRBV5-4|-|-
TGTGCCAGCAGCTTGTCCGCAGGGGTGGGAGAGACCCAGTACTTC
CASSLSAGVGETQYF
>TRBJ1-5|TRBV28|-|few
TGTGCCAGCAGTCTTATGACAGGCACGAATCAGCCCCAGCATTTT
CASSLMTGTNQPQHF
>TRBJ2-2|TRBV7-6|-|-
TGTGCCAGCACCCCTATCGGAGGGTCCGGGGAGCTGTTTTTT
CASTPIGGSGELFF
>TRBJ2-5|TRBV6-5|-|-
TGTGCCAGCAGTTACTCGGACCCCTCCCTAGGGGAGACCCAGTACTTC
CASSYSDPSLGETQYF
>TRBJ2-4|TRBV20-1|TRBD2|few
TGCAGTGCGCGGGAGGTGGGCATTCAGTACTTC
CSAREVGIQYF
>TRBJ1-6|TRBV2|-|few
TGTGCCAGCGCGAGGTGGGGGCCCCTCCACTTT
CASARWGPLHF
>TRBJ2-3|TRBV30|-|few
TGTGCCTGGAGTTGGGGGGCAGGGGGCACAGATACGCAGTATTTT
CAWSWGAGGTDTQYF
>TRBJ1-4|TRBV15|-|few
TGTGCCACCAGCAGAGACCGACCAACTAATGAAAAACTGTTTTTT
CATSRDRPTNEKLFF
>TRBJ2-7|TRBV5-4|-|-
TGTGCCAGCAGCTTGGGGACGGCTTCTAGGGAGCAGTACTTC
CASSLGTASREQYF
>TRBJ1-1|TRBV20-1|-|few
TGCAGTGAAGGTGGGACTGAAGCTTTCTTT
CSEGGTEAFF
>TRBJ1-1|TRBV5-5|-|-
TGTGCCAGCAGCTTGAGCGGGGGCAACACTGAAGCTTTCTTT
CASSLSGGNTEAFF
>TRBJ1-2|TRBV25-1|-|-
TGTGCCAGCATCGGACCCTTTGGGGCCGCGAACTATGGCTACACCTTC
CASIGPFGAANYGYTF
>TRBJ2-5|TRBV4-2|TRBD2|-
TGTGCCAGCAGCCAAGAGGGGCGGGGGTCCGAGACCCAGTACTTC
CASSQEGRGSETQYF
>TRBJ2-7|TRBV18|-|-
TGTGCCAGCTCACCATTAGGAGGAGAAGGCGAGCAGTACTTC
CASSPLGGEGEQYF
>TRBJ2-7|TRBV25-1|-|few
TGTGCCAGCAGTGAATCTAGAGGCCTGTTGGGCGAGCAGTACTTC
CASSESRGLLGEQYF
>TRBJ2-3|TRBV5-6|-|-
TGTGCCAGCAGCTTGGGCGGTAGCACAGATACGCAGTATTTT
CASSLGGSTDTQYF
>TRBJ1-4|TRBV2|TRBD1|few
TGTGCCAGCAGTTGGGACAGGGGGGATGAAAAACTGTTTTTT
CASSWDRGDEKLFF
>TRBJ1-2|TRBV4-1|-|few
TGCGCCAGCAGCCAAGATGAGGGGTTGTGGCACTATGGCTACACCTTC
CASSQDEGLWHYGYTF
>TRBJ1-2|TRBV7-2|TRBD1|-
TGTGCCAGCAGCCCCGGGACAGGGGGACGTGGCTACACCTTC
CASSPGTGGRGYTF
>TRBJ1-1|TRBV29-1|-|few
TGCAGCGTTGGGGAAGCTTTCTTT
CSVGEAFF
>TRBJ2-1|TRBV28|-|-
TGTGCCAGCAGTTTGCGGGGAAACTCCTACAATGAGCAGTTCTTC
CASSLRGNSYNEQFF
>TRBJ2-2|TRBV4-2|-|-
TGTGCCAGCAGCCAAACTAGGAACACCGGGGAGCTGTTTTTT
CASSQTRNTGELFF
>TRBJ2-5|TRBV5-4|-|-
TGTGCCAGCAGCGACCACACAGGACCGAAAGAGACCCAGTACTTC
CASSDHTGPKETQYF
>TRBJ2-3|TRBV29-1|-|few
TGCAGCGTTGACGAAGGGGCCACCACAGATACGCAGTATTTT
CSVDEGATTDTQYF
>TRBJ2-3|TRBV7-9|-|-
TGTGCCAGCAGCTTAGCGGAAGCAGATACGCAGTATTTT
CASSLAEADTQYF
>TRBJ2-5|TRBV7-2|TRBD1|few
TGTGCCAGCAGTATGAGGACAGGACGACAAGAGACCCAGTACTTC
CASSMRTGRQETQYF
>TRBJ1-6|TRBV5-4|-|-
TGTGCCAGCAGCTTGGGTGCGGATAATTCACCCCTCCACTTT
CASSLGADNSPLHF
>TRBJ2-5|TRBV7-9|TRBD1|-
TGTGCCAGCAGCTTAAAGCTCCGACAGGGGGCGAAAGAGACCCAGTACTTC
CASSLKLRQGAKETQYF
>TRBJ1-5|TRBV19|-|-
TGTGCCAGTGCTCACCGGGCACGAGCTTCAGGCAATCAGCCCCAGCATTTT
CASAHRARASGNQPQHF
>TRBJ1-3|TRBV15|-|-
TGTGCCACCAGCAGAGATATGGGCTCTGGAAACACCATATATTTT
CATSRDMGSGNTIYF
>TRBJ2-2|TRBV9|-|few
TGTGCCAGCAGCGTGGGGAGGAGTCACACCGGGGAGCTGTTTTTT
CASSVGRSHTGELFF
>TRBJ1-5|TRBV4-1|-|few
TGCGCCAGCAGCCAAGAATCCGGCGGTAATCAGCCCCAGCATTTT
CASSQESGGNQPQHF
>TRBJ2-1|TRBV9|-|-
TGTGCCAGCAGCGTATACCCACTAGCCACCTCCTACAATGAGCAGTTCTTC
CASSVYPLATSYNEQFF